This T cell receptor beta chain appears in the sequencing data of a study of identical twins. Study outcomes and limitations: Conclusions were based on cross-sectional statistical analysis, without following the same donors.

This clonotype was detected only a few times. Its specificity is unknown. Unique molecular identifiers were present on cDNA, and template switching added a universal primer site. TCRdb reprocessed the 5' RACE reads with MiXCR, giving one entry per CDR3 protein. The sample carries around 480,000 distinct CDR3 sequences, around 15% recorded once. CDR1 is MDHEN, CDR2 SYDVKM, per germline. The CDR3 has 14 amino acids. With 1 base clipped from V and 7 bases from J, the junction kept 7 bases outside the gene matches. This same sample was also taken into another study, of yellow fever vaccine responses in identical twins.

The chain links TRBV28 to TRBJ2-7; 7 bases map to TRBD2. The sequence was obtained from a woman between 18 and 29 years old in good health. Sequenced material: CD4+ T cells sorted from blood. The CDR3 spells CASSLYGGWREQYF. The CDR3 DNA sequence: TGTGCCAGCAGTTTATACGGGGGGTGGCGGGAGCAGTACTTC.